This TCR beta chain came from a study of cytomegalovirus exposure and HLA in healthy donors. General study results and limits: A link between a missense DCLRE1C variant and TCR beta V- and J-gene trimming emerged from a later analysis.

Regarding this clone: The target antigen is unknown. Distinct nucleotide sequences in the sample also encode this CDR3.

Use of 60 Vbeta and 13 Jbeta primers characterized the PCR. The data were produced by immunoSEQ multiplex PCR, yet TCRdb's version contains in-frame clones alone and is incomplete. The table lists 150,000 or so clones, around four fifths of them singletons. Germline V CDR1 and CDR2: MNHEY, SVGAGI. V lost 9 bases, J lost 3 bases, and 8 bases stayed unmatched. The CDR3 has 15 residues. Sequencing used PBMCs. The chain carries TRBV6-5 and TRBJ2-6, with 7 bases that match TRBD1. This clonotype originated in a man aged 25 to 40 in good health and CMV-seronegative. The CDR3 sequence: CASRDRVNGANVLTF. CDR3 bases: TGTGCCAGTAGAGACAGGGTGAATGGGGCCAACGTCCTGACTTTC.